A single sample gave rise to the 20 T cell receptor beta chains below, sequenced in a study of T cell responses to AZD1222 COVID-19 vaccine. The table came from immunoSEQ multiplex PCR; TCRdb's copy has only in-frame clones and leaves some out. Here the sample spans 110,000 to 150,000 clones, 70% to 90% being singletons. The input for sequencing was peripheral blood, taken on day 0 of AZD1222 vaccination. The receptors stem from an adult in good health.

The J gene is TRBJ2-1, the V gene TRBV24-1, with 9 bases matching TRBD1. The CDR3 is 16 amino acids. The ends lost 4 bases at V and 4 bases at J; junction bases unmatched: 7. CDR1 and CDR2 from the germline V gene are KGHDR and SFDVKD. The CDR3 spells CATSDPLGQGYNEQFF. The CDR3 region has the DNA TGTGCCACCAGTGACCCACTGGGACAGGGATACAATGAGCAGTTCTTC.

The rearrangement joins TRBV5-1 to TRBJ2-7; no reliable D call. CDR3 length: 12 residues. Trimming shortened V by 5 bases and J by 0 bases, and 6 bases separated the two germline ends. Looked up from germline, CDR1 is SGHRS and CDR2 is YFSETQ. In DNA, the CDR3 is TGCGCCAGCAGGCGCAGCTCCTACGAGCAGTACTTC. Amino acids: CASRRSSYEQYF. The full variable domain, its missing parts supplied by reference TRBV5-1 and TRBJ2-7, is KAGVTQTPRYLIKTRGQQVTLSCSPISGHRSVSWYQQTPGQGLQFLFEYFSETQRNKGNFPGRFSGRQFSNSRSEMNVSTLELGDSALYLCASRRSSYEQYFGPGTRLTVT.

V gene TRBV7-9 combines with J gene TRBJ1-5; D possibly corresponds to TRBD1 (6 bases). The CDR3 has 14 residues. V was cut by 1 base and J by 6 bases, with 10 bases left in between. The germline CDR1 and CDR2 sequences are SEHNR and FQNEAQ (reference sequence). As DNA, the CDR3 is TGTGCCAGCAGCTTAGTGGGGGGCACTCAGCCCCAGCATTTT. This gives the protein CASSLVGGTQPQHF.

J is TRBJ1-1 and V is TRBV2, with D maybe TRBD1 (6 bases). The germline gives CDR1 SNHLY, CDR2 FYNNEI. Between the trimmed V and J ends, which lost 6 bases and 6 bases, there was a span of 14 bases. The CDR3 extends over 13 amino acids. DNA of the CDR3: TGTGCCAGCAGGATGTTGGGGGGCCCTGAAGCTTTCTTT. It yields the protein CASRMLGGPEAFF. Variable domain in full (rest from reference TRBV2 and TRBJ1-1): EPEVTQTPSHQVTQMGQEVILRCVPISNHLYFYWYRQILGQKVEFLVSFYNNEISEKSEIFDDQFSVERPDGSNFTLKIRSTKLEDSAMYFCASRMLGGPEAFFGQGTRLTVV.

DNA of the CDR3: TGTGCCAGCAGCCCCCGGACAGGGGTGAACTCTGGAAACACCATATATTTT. It yields the protein CASSPRTGVNSGNTIYF. The V gene is TRBV21-1, the J gene TRBJ1-3; the D call TRBD1 from the table was never checked on the DNA. TRBV21-1 constitutes a pseudogene. The CDR3 has 17 amino acids.

The chain uses TRBV7-8 and TRBJ1-1; 7 nucleotides agree with TRBD1. V was clipped by 4 bases and J by 6 bases; unmatched bases: 5. The germline V gene encodes CDR1 SGHVS and CDR2 FQNEAQ. This CDR3 region has 13 residues. DNA of the CDR3: TGTGCCAGCAGCTATTACAGGGGATCTGAAGCTTTCTTT. Protein sequence: CASSYYRGSEAFF.

The rearrangement joins TRBV30 to TRBJ1-2; D gene uncertain. Germline CDR1 and CDR2: GTSNPN and SVGIG (reference sequence). The length of the CDR3 is 15 residues. V dropped 2 bases and J dropped 2 bases, with 15 bases sitting between them. CDR3 coding DNA: TGTGCCTGGAGTTCACCGGCCAAGAGGAACTATGGCTACACCTTC. Translated, it gives CAWSSPAKRNYGYTF.

The rearrangement uses TRBV7-2 and TRBJ2-5; 7 nucleotides line up with TRBD1. This CDR3 is built from 16 residues. V shed 1 base and J 4 bases; nucleotides not matched to a gene: 9. Germline V gives CDR1 SGHTA, CDR2 FQGNSA. CDR3 loop: CASSLGVGKGAETQYF. The CDR3 nucleotides read TGTGCCAGCAGCTTAGGAGTGGGAAAGGGGGCAGAGACCCAGTACTTC.

J is TRBJ2-7 and V is TRBV27, with TRBD2 matching 8 bases. This CDR3 spans 15 amino acids. The V segment lost 4 bases and the J segment 2 bases; nucleotides outside the gene matches: 7. Germline CDR1 is MNHEY and CDR2 is SMNVEV (reference sequence). DNA for the CDR3: TGTGCCAGCAGTTACGGGCAGGGACTAGCCTACGAGCAGTACTTC. Translating it yields CASSYGQGLAYEQYF.

The chain links TRBV3-1 (or the pseudogene TRBV3-2) to TRBJ1-4; 9 bases map to TRBD1. The CDR3 sequence is 16 residues long. J gave up 6 bases and V 0 bases, and 5 bases lay outside the gene matches. Germline CDR1 is LGHDT and CDR2 is YNNKEL (reference sequence). DNA for the CDR3: TGTGCCAGCAGCCAAGATGCCGGGACAGGGTATGAAAAACTGTTTTTT. Translated: CASSQDAGTGYEKLFF.

The genes are TRBV6-6 and TRBJ2-3, with D tentatively TRBD2 (7 bases). There are 15 residues in the CDR3. The germline V gene encodes CDR1 MNHNY and CDR2 SVGAGI (reference sequence). V lost 7 bases and J 2 bases, leaving 16 bases between the germline ends. The CDR3 nucleotides are TGTGCCAGCAACTTCGGGGGGCGCGACACAGATACGCAGTATTTT. Residues: CASNFGGRDTDTQYF.

The rearrangement links TRBV6-5 to TRBJ2-5; no firm D call. Germline CDR1 and CDR2: MNHEY and SVGAGI. The CDR3 consists of 12 residues. The V end was cut by 6 bases, the J end by 1 base, with 6 bases between. Written as DNA, the CDR3 is TGTGCCAGCAGCCGGGTCCAAGAGACCCAGTACTTC. It specifies CASSRVQETQYF.

CDR3 amino acids: CASRRNTEAFF. The CDR3 region has the DNA TGTGCCAGCAGGCGGAACACTGAAGCTTTCTTT. The chain recombines TRBV25-1 with TRBJ1-1, with D uncertain. The CDR3 contains 11 residues. Germline loops: CDR1 MGHDK, CDR2 SYGVNS. V lost 6 bases to trimming and J lost 1 base, with 3 bases between them.

This chain uses TRBV9 with TRBJ1-5; D is ambiguous. The CDR3 is 13 amino acids. Trimming shortened V by 0 bases and J by 1 base, and 2 bases separated the two germline ends. Germline V gives CDR1 SGDLS, CDR2 YYNGEE. The CDR3 loop is CASSVGSNQPQHF. The DNA of the CDR3 is TGTGCCAGCAGCGTAGGGAGCAATCAGCCCCAGCATTTT.

This chain links TRBV6-6 with TRBJ1-4, with no clear D. Germline CDR1 is MNHNY and CDR2 is SVGAGI (reference sequence). The CDR3 runs to 10 residues. V was shortened by 6 bases and J by 8 bases, with 4 bases between the two germline ends. The CDR3 DNA follows: TGTGCCAGCAGGGGGGAAAAACTGTTTTTT. Amino acids: CASRGEKLFF.

This clone was counted once. The chain is built from TRBV18 and TRBJ2-7, with TRBD1 as a possible D gene (7 bases). The CDR3 has 14 residues. CDR1 and CDR2 (germline): KGHSH, LQKENI. The ends were cut back, 4 bases at V and 3 bases at J, with 13 bases in the middle. CDR3 sequence (DNA): TGTGCCAGCTCACGCGCGGGACAGCTCTACGAGCAGTACTTC. Its translation: CASSRAGQLYEQYF.

This clone was recorded only once. This rearrangement joins TRBV19 to TRBJ2-2; D may be TRBD2 (7 bases). The CDR3 is 15 amino acids. V lost 10 bases to trimming and J lost 4 bases, with 19 bases between them. Germline V gene data show CDR1 as LNHDA and CDR2 as SQIVND (reference sequence). The CDR3 nucleotides are TGTGCCACCTCGCGCGGGGGCACCACCACCGGGGAGCTGTTTTTT. Its translation: CATSRGGTTTGELFF.

This chain joins TRBV6-6 and TRBJ1-2, with a tentative D call TRBD1 (5 bases). V lost 7 bases, J lost 4 bases, and 10 bases lay in between. From germline, CDR1 is MNHNY and CDR2 SVGAGI (reference sequence). The CDR3 runs 12 residues. The CDR3 DNA reads as TGTGCCAGCACGGGGCCCTTCTATGGCTACACCTTC. It encodes CASTGPFYGYTF.

The V call is TRBV28, the J call TRBJ2-1; no clear D. Trimming cost V 1 base and J 15 bases, with 16 bases left between them. Looked up from germline, CDR1 is MDHEN and CDR2 is SYDVKM. The CDR3 has 13 amino acids. The CDR3 DNA sequence: TGTGCCAGCAGTTTATCCCCGAACCTTAACTTGTTCTTC. Amino acid sequence: CASSLSPNLNLFF.

The V gene is TRBV15, the J gene TRBJ2-3; 10 positions match TRBD1. V shed 4 bases and J 6 bases; nucleotides not matched to a gene: 10. Germline V gene sequence: CDR1 LNHNV, CDR2 YYDKDF (reference sequence). The CDR3 runs to 16 residues. As DNA, the CDR3 is TGTGCCACCAGCACCCTTGACAGGGGGCTCGGGGATACGCAGTATTTT. As protein: CATSTLDRGLGDTQYF. Together with reference TRBV15 and TRBJ2-3, the CDR3 gives the full variable domain: DAMVIQNPRYQVTQFGKPVTLSCSQTLNHNVMYWYQQKSSQAPKLLFHYYDKDFNNEADTPDNFQSRRPNTSFCFLDIRSPGLGDTAMYLCATSTLDRGLGDTQYFGPGTRLTVL.